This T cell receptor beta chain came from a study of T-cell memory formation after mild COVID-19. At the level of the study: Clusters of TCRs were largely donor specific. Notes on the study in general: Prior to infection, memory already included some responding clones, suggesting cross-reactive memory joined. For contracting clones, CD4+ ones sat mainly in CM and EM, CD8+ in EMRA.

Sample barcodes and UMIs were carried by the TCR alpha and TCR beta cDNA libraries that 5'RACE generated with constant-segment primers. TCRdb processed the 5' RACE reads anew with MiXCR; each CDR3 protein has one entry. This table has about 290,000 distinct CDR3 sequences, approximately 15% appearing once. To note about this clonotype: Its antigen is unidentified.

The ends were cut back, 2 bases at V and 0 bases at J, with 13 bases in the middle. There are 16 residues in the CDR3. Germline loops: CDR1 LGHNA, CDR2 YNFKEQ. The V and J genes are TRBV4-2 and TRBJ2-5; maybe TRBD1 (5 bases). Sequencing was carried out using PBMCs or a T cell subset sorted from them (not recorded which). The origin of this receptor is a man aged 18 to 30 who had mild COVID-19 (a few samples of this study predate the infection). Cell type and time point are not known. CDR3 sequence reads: CASSQQDRENQETQYF. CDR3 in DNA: TGTGCCAGCAGCCAACAAGACAGAGAGAACCAAGAGACCCAGTACTTC.